This T cell receptor beta chain was sequenced during a study of blood T cells in healthy people across ages. Overall study context: Capturing about one barcoded beta molecule per two T cells was achieved by template switching. Study-level findings and limits: Diversity figures derived from one million T cells were judged to underestimate the true value. Both higher diversity and more naive CD4+ cells marked long-lived donors when set against aged donors.

Concerning this clonotype itself: Its antigen remains unidentified.

A second about 7 to 12 cycle PCR used barcoded and J-beta primers. In TCRdb, the 5' RACE reads were re-called with MiXCR into one record per CDR3 protein. The table lists hundreds of thousands of distinct CDR3 sequences, approximately 67% of them singletons, with around a quarter in the top ten. The origin of this receptor is a man aged 30-40 years in good health. Sequencing input: blood.

This chain's CDR3 is CASSGGSTGDNSPLHF. The CDR3 nucleotides are TGTGCCAGCAGTGGAGGGTCTACTGGGGATAATTCACCCCTCCACTTT. The chain combines TRBV6-1 with TRBJ1-6, with no clear D. The CDR3 extends over 16 amino acids. The V end was cut by 4 bases, the J end by 5 bases, with 15 bases between. Germline V gene data show CDR1 as MNHNS and CDR2 as SASEGT.